This T cell receptor beta chain was identified in a study of cytomegalovirus exposure and HLA in healthy donors. Concerning this clone itself: Its antigen is currently unknown.

CDR1 is SGDLS, CDR2 YYNGEE, per germline. V was clipped by 0 bases and J by 6 bases, with 13 bases between them. CDR3 size: 15 residues. The PCR used 60 Vbeta and 13 Jbeta primers. TCRdb keeps only in-frame clones here, not all; method: immunoSEQ multiplex PCR. Of over 110,000 clones detected, approximately 80% appear once; the ten largest clones hold 2.5%. Study-wide results and limits: TCR beta V segments were, for the most part, productive about 87% or about 30% of the time in an earlier analysis.

The clonotype was recovered from a male donor in good health and CMV-seronegative. The sequenced sample consisted of PBMCs. The gene calls are TRBV9 and TRBJ2-1; tentatively, D is TRBD1 (6 bases). In DNA, the CDR3 is TGTGCCAGCAGCGTAGAGGGGGATAGCTGCAATGAGCAGTTCTTC. As protein: CASSVEGDSCNEQFF.